What follows are 4 T cell receptor beta chains derived from one specimen sequenced in a study of T cells after somatic rescue of genetic block (TCRdb year 2020). Library prep was done by the immunoSEQ multiplex PCR assay. TCRdb holds this immuneACCESS table with in-frame rearrangements only. Some clones are missing; in checked studies, unresolved V genes explain under half, and the rest has no known cause. In this sample the table shows 70,000 to 95,000 clones, 90% of which occur a single time. The ten largest clonotypes hold 1.6% of the sample. Sequenced: peripheral blood mononuclear cells (PBMCs). All receptors come from a woman between 18 and 29 years old.

The chain is built from TRBV11-2 and TRBJ1-2, with D possibly TRBD1 on 6 matching bases. Germline V CDR1 and CDR2: SGHAT, FQNNGV. The CDR3 spans 14 residues. V shed 5 bases and J shed 6 bases, with 16 bases lying between them. DNA for the CDR3: TGTGCCAGCAGCACAAAAACAGGGTTCAATGGCTACACCTTC. It is translated as CASSTKTGFNGYTF.

The J gene is TRBJ1-4, the V gene TRBV9; TRBD1 matches at 7 bases. The CDR3 sequence is 19 residues long. Losses at the gene ends were 0 bases for V and 0 bases for J; bases not matched to a gene: 11. In germline, CDR1 is SGDLS, CDR2 YYNGEE. The CDR3 DNA is TGTGCCAGCAGCGTAGACCCCCGACAGGGACAAGCAACTAATGAAAAACTGTTTTTT. Translated: CASSVDPRQGQATNEKLFF. The full variable domain, rest sourced from reference TRBV9 and TRBJ1-4, is DSGVTQTPKHLITATGQRVTLRCSPRSGDLSVYWYQQSLDQGLQFLIQYYNGEERAKGNILERFSAQQFPDLHSELNLSSLELGDSALYFCASSVDPRQGQATNEKLFFGSGTQLSVL.

V usage is TRBV4-1 and J usage is TRBJ1-5, with D maybe TRBD1 (5 bases). Trimming took off 4 bases at V and 6 bases at J, with 13 bases between the two ends. CDR3 length: 14 residues. Germline loops: CDR1 MGHRA, CDR2 YSYEKL. CDR3 sequence: CASSREGLGQPQHF. The CDR3 DNA reads TGCGCCAGCAGCCGGGAGGGACTGGGTCAGCCCCAGCATTTT.

This rearrangement joins TRBV30 to TRBJ2-6; no definite D call. This CDR3 is built from 14 residues. Trimming pared 4 bases from V and 2 bases from J, leaving 9 bases between. In germline, CDR1 is GTSNPN, CDR2 SVGIG (reference sequence). The CDR3 protein is CAWKPSPGANVLTF. The DNA of the CDR3 is TGTGCCTGGAAACCGTCTCCTGGGGCCAACGTCCTGACTTTC.